The 13 T cell receptor beta chains below all came from one sample that was sequenced in a study of T cells in Graves' hyperthyroidism and ophthalmopathy (dated by TCRdb to between 2019 and 2020). The library relied on multiplex PCR. Sequencing was performed on an Illumina HiSeq 2000. The TCR beta CDR3 regions were amplified from RNA transcripts. The first round of RT-PCR for the TCR CDR3 was performed with the HTBI primer set and the Qiagen OneStep RT-PCR kit. Through fastp at Q25 and MiXCR, TCRdb rebuilt clones from the public reads, retaining in-frame beta chains. Rows with a matching CDR3 protein are joined into one entry that keeps the most common DNA and genes. Here the sample has about 400,000 distinct CDR3 sequences; roughly an eighth occur a single time. The ten largest clonotypes hold approximately 29% of the sample. The sequenced material came from blood. The receptors were sampled from a man between 45 and 60 years old with Graves' ophthalmopathy.

The sample holds one count of this clonotype. V is TRBV20-1 and J is TRBJ2-5; no reliable D call. The V and J ends lost 6 bases and 5 bases respectively, with 13 bases between them. CDR1 is DFQATT, CDR2 SNEGSKA, per germline (reference sequence). This CDR3 contains 12 residues. The CDR3 nucleotides read TGCAGTGCCTCTTGGTTACGGGAGACCCAGTACTTC. Residues: CSASWLRETQYF.

This clonotype occurred a few times. V is TRBV9 and J is TRBJ1-6, with a possible D match to TRBD1 (6 bases). V gave up 5 bases and J gave up 9 bases, with 12 bases separating them. Germline CDR1 reads SGDLS; CDR2 reads YYNGEE. This CDR3 region has 13 residues. The CDR3 here is CASSGGGASPLHF. The CDR3 nucleotides are TGTGCCAGCAGTGGGGGGGGGGCTTCACCCCTCCACTTT. The full variable domain, completed using reference TRBV9 and TRBJ1-6, is DSGVTQTPKHLITATGQRVTLRCSPRSGDLSVYWYQQSLDQGLQFLIQYYNGEERAKGNILERFSAQQFPDLHSELNLSSLELGDSALYFCASSGGGASPLHFGNGTRLTVT.

This clonotype was seen many times. The CDR3 sequence is CASSPFSTGDYGYTF. The CDR3 DNA sequence: TGTGCCAGCTCACCGTTTTCAACAGGGGACTATGGCTACACCTTC. The chain combines TRBV18 with TRBJ1-2; 7 bases are shared with TRBD1. The CDR3 extends over 15 amino acids. The germline V gene encodes CDR1 KGHSH and CDR2 LQKENI. V was clipped by 3 bases and J by 3 bases; unmatched bases: 7.

At least ten counts were recorded for this clonotype. The V and J genes are TRBV18 and TRBJ1-1; maybe TRBD1 (5 bases). The germline V gene encodes CDR1 KGHSH and CDR2 LQKENI. The CDR3 has 15 amino acids. V shed 1 base and J shed 3 bases, with 12 bases lying between them. The CDR3 DNA sequence: TGTGCCAGCTCACCACGCCAGGGCGCGGACACTGAAGCTTTCTTT. Translation: CASSPRQGADTEAFF.

The chain is built from TRBV6-5 and TRBJ2-7; TRBD1 is a possible D gene (6 bases). The V gene lost 2 bases and the J gene lost 5 bases, with 19 bases spanning the gap. Germline V gene data show CDR1 as MNHEY and CDR2 as SVGAGI. The CDR3 runs to 16 residues. The CDR3 spells CASSYGKTGNEDEQYF. The CDR3 DNA reads as TGTGCCAGCAGTTACGGAAAAACAGGGAATGAGGACGAGCAGTACTTC.

This clonotype was found many times. The V gene is TRBV28, the J gene TRBJ2-3; weak D call: TRBD1 (5 bases). V dropped 5 bases and J dropped 4 bases, with 28 bases sitting between them. CDR3 size: 19 residues. Germline loops: CDR1 MDHEN, CDR2 SYDVKM. CDR3 in amino acids: CASSDKTGRTRLSADTQYF. The CDR3 region has the DNA TGTGCCAGCAGTGACAAGACCGGGCGGACAAGATTAAGTGCAGATACGCAGTATTTT.

The table lists this clonotype with a few counts. The J gene is TRBJ2-3, the V gene TRBV29-1; D unresolved. This CDR3 is built from 14 residues. Per germline, CDR1 SQVTM and CDR2 ANQGSEA. With 6 bases removed from V and 8 bases from J, the gap between germline ends came to 21 bases. The CDR3 coding sequence is TGCAGCGTCCTGACGGCTCGGTCAGTGGGTACGCAGTATTTT. Encoded protein: CSVLTARSVGTQYF.

The chain uses TRBV15 and TRBJ2-5; a possible D gene is TRBD2 (5 bases). V was trimmed by 3 bases and J by 2 bases, leaving 13 bases between them. The CDR3 covers 15 residues. CDR1 is LNHNV, CDR2 YYDKDF, per germline (reference sequence). The CDR3 sequence is CATSRQRERQETQYF. The DNA for the CDR3 is TGTGCCACCAGCAGGCAGAGGGAGAGGCAAGAGACCCAGTACTTC.

A word on this clonotype: A single base separates this from a much larger clone, so it may be a read error. V usage is TRBV10-1 and J usage is TRBJ2-7, with no clear D. The CDR3 covers 14 residues. CDR1 is WNHNN, CDR2 SYGVQD, per germline (reference sequence). The chain's CDR3 is CASSEGGLSYEHYF. CDR3 nucleotide sequence: TGCGCCAGCAGTGAGGGCGGATTGTCCTACGAGCATTACTTC.

This clonotype occurred many times. The CDR3: CASSLQGGTQYF. CDR3 in DNA: TGTGCCAGCAGCCTCCAGGGTGGCACGCAGTATTTT. The rearrangement joins TRBV7-8 to TRBJ2-3; a weak D match, TRBD1 (5 bases). Trimming took off 5 bases at V and 9 bases at J, with 12 bases between the two ends. Germline CDR1 is SGHVS and CDR2 is FQNEAQ. The CDR3 is 12 residues long.

This clonotype was recorded many times. J is TRBJ1-5 and V is TRBV30; D call uncertain. V gave up 2 bases and J gave up 0 bases, with 5 bases separating them. Germline lookup yields CDR1 GTSNPN and CDR2 SVGIG (reference sequence). This CDR3 spans 13 amino acids. The chain's CDR3 is CAWSSNSNQPQHF. CDR3 DNA: TGTGCCTGGAGTTCAAATAGCAATCAGCCCCAGCATTTT.

About this clonotype itself: This may be a read error: a much more frequent sequence differs by one nucleotide. The rearrangement links TRBV28 to TRBJ2-3; 7 nucleotides align to TRBD2. The CDR3 length is 12 residues. The V and J ends lost 8 bases and 4 bases, in that order; junction bases with no gene match: 3. CDR1 is MDHEN and CDR2 is SYDVKM in the germline V gene. Here the CDR3 DNA reads TGTGCCAGCGGGGGGGATGCAGATACGCAGTATTTT. Encoded protein: CASGGDADTQYF. Complete variable domain (other parts from reference TRBV28 and TRBJ2-3): DVKVTQSSRYLVKRTGEKVFLECVQDMDHENMFWYRQDPGLGLRLIYFSYDVKMKEKGDIPEGYSVSREKKERFSLILESASTNQTSMYLCASGGDADTQYFGPGTRLTVL.

This clonotype occurred many times. The chain combines TRBV7-9 with TRBJ2-1, with TRBD1 identical over 8 bases. Germline CDR1 is SEHNR and CDR2 is FQNEAQ (reference sequence). The ends lost 6 bases at V and 6 bases at J; junction bases unmatched: 13. The CDR3 length is 16 residues. The CDR3 bases are TGTGCCAGCAGGTACCGGGCAGGGGGCTCAAGCAATGAGCAGTTCTTC. Translation gives CASRYRAGGSSNEQFF.